The 17 T cell receptor beta chains listed next were all sequenced from one sample in a study of cytotoxic CD8 clonotypes in ibrutinib-treated CLL. TCRdb keeps only in-frame clones here, not all; method: immunoSEQ multiplex PCR. The table records approximately 190,000 clones, 75% to 85% of them present only once. Specimen: PBMCs, collected after 12 months of ibrutinib treatment. These receptors originate from a human donor with chronic lymphocytic leukemia.

The chain employs TRBV5-6 and TRBJ2-1; D is unresolved. V gave up 2 bases and J gave up 0 bases, with 9 bases separating them. Germline values: CDR1 SGHDT, CDR2 YYEEEE. The CDR3 has 15 residues. CDR3 DNA sequence: TGTGCCAGCAGCTTAGTACAGAGCTCCTACAATGAGCAGTTCTTC. It translates to CASSLVQSSYNEQFF.

CDR3 amino acids: CAITANRDSGGETQYF. The CDR3 nucleotides are TGTGCCATCACGGCGAACCGGGACAGCGGTGGAGAGACCCAGTACTTC. This chain links TRBV10-3 with TRBJ2-5; 7 bases are shared with TRBD1. Germline values: CDR1 ENHRY, CDR2 SYGVKD. V lost 7 bases and J lost 4; bases outside the gene matches: 15. CDR3 length equals 16 residues.

This clone showed up just once. J is TRBJ1-3 and V is TRBV18; D unclear. Germline V gene lookup returns CDR1 KGHSH and CDR2 LQKENI. This CDR3 has 14 amino acids. Trimming shortened V by 8 bases and J by 0 bases, and 11 bases separated the two germline ends. In nucleotides, the CDR3 is TGTGCCAGCCTCACCGGAGGCTCTGGAAACACCATATATTTT. It specifies CASLTGGSGNTIYF.

About this clone itself: This CDR3 is also generated by other DNA sequences in the sample. V gene TRBV11-3 combines with J gene TRBJ2-1, with 8 bases lining up with TRBD2. This CDR3 region has 18 residues. J gave up 3 bases and V 0 bases, and 10 bases lay outside the gene matches. From germline, CDR1 is SGHNT and CDR2 YENEEA. As DNA, the CDR3 is TGTGCCAGCAGCTTAGATCAAGGGGGTAGCGGGAACTACAATGAGCAGTTCTTC. Translation gives CASSLDQGGSGNYNEQFF.

The CDR3 nucleotides read TGTGCCAGCAGACTAAATGGACAGGGGGAAGGCTACACCTTC. It yields the protein CASRLNGQGEGYTF. V gene TRBV6-6 combines with J gene TRBJ1-2; 10 bases agree with TRBD1. The CDR3 has 14 amino acids. V was clipped by 6 bases and J by 8 bases; unmatched bases: 9. Germline V CDR1 and CDR2: MNHNY, SVGAGI (reference sequence).

This chain joins TRBV10-3 and TRBJ2-1; TRBD2 aligns across 15 bases. The CDR3 has 14 amino acids. V trimming: 11 bases; J trimming: 8 bases; junction bases outside the gene matches: 7. Germline V gene lookup returns CDR1 ENHRY and CDR2 SYGVKD. This CDR3 is CAAGLAGGFDEQFF. In DNA, the CDR3 is TGTGCCGCCGGACTAGCGGGGGGGTTTGATGAGCAGTTCTTC.

This clone was seen only once. The chain couples TRBV19 to TRBJ2-1; D tentatively reads TRBD1 or TRBD2 (5 bases each). This CDR3 spans 14 amino acids. With 4 bases removed from V and 7 bases from J, the gap between germline ends came to 14 bases. The V gene's germline CDR1 is LNHDA and CDR2 SQIVND (reference sequence). The CDR3 reads CASSTSRDVNEQFF. The CDR3 DNA sequence: TGTGCCAGTAGTACATCCCGGGACGTAAATGAGCAGTTCTTC.

The chain uses TRBV6-1 and TRBJ2-3, with unresolved D. CDR1 is MNHNS, CDR2 SASEGT, per germline. CDR3 length: 16 residues. Trimming took 2 bases from V and 3 from J, leaving 15 bases between them. The CDR3: CASSEFGFEVTDTQYF. CDR3 bases: TGTGCCAGCAGTGAATTTGGGTTCGAAGTGACAGATACGCAGTATTTT.

This sequence joins TRBV14 and TRBJ1-2; maybe TRBD1 (5 bases). The CDR3 has 14 amino acids. The ends were cut back, 1 base at V and 0 bases at J, with 6 bases in the middle. The germline CDR1 and CDR2 sequences are SGHDN and FVKESK. CDR3 loop: CASSQVRANYGYTF. As DNA, the CDR3 is TGTGCCAGCAGCCAAGTCAGGGCTAACTATGGCTACACCTTC.

In regard to this clone: This may come from a read error, since a much larger clone is one base off. This rearrangement joins TRBV19 to TRBJ1-5; D gene unclear. The germline V gene has CDR1 LNHDA and CDR2 SQIVND (reference sequence). V dropped 3 bases and J dropped 4 bases, with 4 bases sitting between them. CDR3 length equals 12 residues. The CDR3 coding sequence is TGTGCCAGTAGTATGAGAAATCAGCCCCAGCATTTT. Protein: CASSMRNQPQHF.

The chain recombines TRBV7-9 with TRBJ1-1; TRBD1 agrees at 7 bases. Losses at the gene ends were 5 bases for V and 5 bases for J; bases not matched to a gene: 11. Germline values: CDR1 SEHNR, CDR2 FQNEAQ (reference sequence). The CDR3 has 15 amino acids. CDR3 residues: CASSLTGGGKTEAFF. The CDR3 coding sequence is TGTGCCAGCAGCCTGACGGGAGGGGGCAAGACTGAAGCTTTCTTT.

V is TRBV9 and J is TRBJ2-7; no reliable D call. Trimming cost V 0 bases and J 2 bases, with 9 bases left between them. There are 14 residues in the CDR3. Looked up from germline, CDR1 is SGDLS and CDR2 is YYNGEE. The chain's CDR3 is CASSVAQAPYEQYF. CDR3 DNA sequence: TGTGCCAGCAGCGTAGCGCAGGCCCCCTACGAGCAGTACTTC.

The chain links TRBV7-6 to TRBJ2-5; TRBD2 matches 10 bases. Germline V gene lookup returns CDR1 SGHVS and CDR2 FNYEAQ. This CDR3 has 16 residues. The V and J ends lost 5 bases and 1 base, in that order; junction bases with no gene match: 7. The CDR3 reads CASSPKRGGPQETQYF. The CDR3 nucleotides are TGTGCCAGCAGCCCTAAGCGGGGGGGCCCCCAAGAGACCCAGTACTTC.

The chain uses TRBV6-1 and TRBJ1-3; D remains ambiguous. The germline CDR1 and CDR2 sequences are MNHNS and SASEGT. V lost 3 bases and J 4 bases, leaving 7 bases between the germline ends. This CDR3 is built from 13 residues. CDR3 sequence: CASSDGMGNTIYF. The CDR3 DNA sequence: TGTGCCAGCAGTGATGGGATGGGAAACACCATATATTTT.

The rearrangement uses TRBV27 and TRBJ2-7; 8 nucleotides agree with TRBD1. This CDR3 has 15 amino acids. With V trimmed by 6 bases and J by 3 bases, 10 bases remained unmatched. In germline, CDR1 is MNHEY, CDR2 SMNVEV (reference sequence). CDR3 sequence reads: CASSRLGQGLYEQYF. For the CDR3, the DNA is TGTGCCAGCAGCCGCCTTGGACAGGGCCTCTACGAGCAGTACTTC.

CDR3 sequence (DNA): TGTGCCAGTAGTCTGGGACAGGGGGCGAGCGGAAACACCATATATTTT. Translating it yields CASSLGQGASGNTIYF. The chain uses TRBV19 and TRBJ1-3; 12 bases are shared with TRBD1. CDR1 LNHDA and CDR2 SQIVND come from the germline V gene (reference sequence). J lost 4 bases, V lost 5 bases, and 6 bases had no gene match. This CDR3 has 16 amino acids.

This chain uses TRBV5-5 with TRBJ2-1; no clear D. The CDR3 length is 14 residues. Trimming removed 5 bases at V and 0 bases at J, with 9 bases between. Germline CDR1 SGHKS, CDR2 YYEKEE (reference sequence). CDR3 residues: CASRIVSSYNEQFF. CDR3 nucleotide sequence: TGTGCCAGCAGGATCGTTTCCTCCTACAATGAGCAGTTCTTC.